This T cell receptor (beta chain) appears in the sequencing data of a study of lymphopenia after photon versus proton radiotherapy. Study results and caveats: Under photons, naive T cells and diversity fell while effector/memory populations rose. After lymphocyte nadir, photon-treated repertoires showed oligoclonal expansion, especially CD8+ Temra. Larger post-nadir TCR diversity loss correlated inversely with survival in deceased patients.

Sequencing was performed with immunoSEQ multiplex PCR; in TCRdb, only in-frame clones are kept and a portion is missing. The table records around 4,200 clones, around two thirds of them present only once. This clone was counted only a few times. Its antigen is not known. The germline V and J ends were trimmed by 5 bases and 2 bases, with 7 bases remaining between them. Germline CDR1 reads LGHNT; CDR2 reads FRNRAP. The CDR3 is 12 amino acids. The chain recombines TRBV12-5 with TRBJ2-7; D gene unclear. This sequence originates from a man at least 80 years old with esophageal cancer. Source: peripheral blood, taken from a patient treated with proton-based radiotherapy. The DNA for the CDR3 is TGTGCTAGTGGTCCCGCGGCCTACGAGCAGTACTTC. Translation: CASGPAAYEQYF.